This TCR beta chain was recovered during a study of T-cell reconstitution after alpha-beta-depleted transplantation in children. Unique molecular identifiers were incorporated into the prepared TCRbeta library. TCRdb reprocessed the PCR reads with MiXCR, giving one entry per CDR3 protein. Here the sample spans just over 950,000 distinct CDR3 sequences, roughly 29% being singletons. Points from the study as a whole: Newly made T cells mostly supplied T-cell counts and diversity one year after transplant. At day 60, the high TCRbeta diversity found in some patients originated from recipient T cells and thymic progenitors that had survived.

As for this clonotype: The antigen remains undetermined.

The CDR3 loop spans 13 amino acids. Germline assignment: CDR1 MDHEN and CDR2 SYDVKM. The junction had 7 bases not matched to a gene; V was cut back by 10 bases and J by 2 bases. This specimen was PBMCs, mostly from graft donor cells, taken 360 days after TCRalphabeta/CD19-depleted stem cell transplant. The TCR was taken from a boy under three years old who had a stem cell transplant for SCID, so the T cells may come from the graft donor. The chain is built from TRBV28 and TRBJ2-7; 8 bases match TRBD2. The CDR3 nucleotides are TGTGCCACCAACGGGGGGGCCCCCTACGAGCAGTACTTC. As protein: CATNGGAPYEQYF.